This is a list of T cell receptor beta chains from one sample in a study of cytomegalovirus exposure and HLA in healthy donors. Method: immunoSEQ multiplex PCR; TCRdb's copy keeps in-frame clones and lacks some. The sample holds approximately 85,000 clones, 60% to 80% seen once. The sequencing sample was made of PBMCs. These receptors were collected from a woman aged 45 to 65 in good health and CMV-seropositive. Both conserved end residues are part of each CDR3. D genes are given only for firm matches. Some rows mark clone size as missing; the rest say once, few, many or name a class of expanded clone.

d_call | j_call | v_call | clone_size | cdr3_aa | cdr3_nt
- | TRBJ1-5 | TRBV18 | - | CASSLQGTPGHNQPQHF | TGTGCCAGCTCACTACAGGGAACACCGGGGCACAATCAGCCCCAGCATTTT
- | TRBJ1-2 | TRBV11-2 | few | CASSLEGAADSYGYTF | TGTGCCAGCAGCTTAGAGGGAGCGGCCGACTCCTATGGCTACACCTTC
- | TRBJ1-5 | TRBV6-5 | - | CASKMGGGSPQHF | TGTGCCAGCAAGATGGGAGGAGGGTCGCCCCAGCATTTT
TRBD2 | TRBJ2-5 | TRBV12-5 | - | CASGFGLGGSPKETQYF | TGTGCTAGTGGTTTCGGGCTTGGCGGGAGCCCTAAAGAGACCCAGTACTTC
- | TRBJ1-1 | TRBV12-5 | - | CASGLVVLGSEAFF | TGTGCTAGTGGTTTGGTGGTATTGGGCAGTGAAGCTTTCTTT
TRBD1 | TRBJ2-7 | TRBV5-1 | - | CASSSSGQGAFEQYF | TGCGCCAGCAGCTCATCGGGACAGGGGGCGTTTGAGCAGTACTTC
- | TRBJ1-2 | TRBV19 | - | CASRVSAQGTYGYTF | TGTGCCAGTCGAGTCTCCGCCCAGGGGACCTATGGCTACACCTTC
- | TRBJ1-5 | TRBV2 | - | CASGRDTNQPQHF | TGTGCCAGCGGCCGGGACACCAATCAGCCCCAGCATTTT
- | TRBJ1-1 | TRBV29-1 | once | CSVKRGGYTEAFF | TGCAGCGTTAAGCGGGGAGGGTACACTGAAGCTTTCTTT
TRBD1 | TRBJ2-5 | TRBV28 | once | CASSSSGQGLQETQYF | TGTGCCAGCAGTTCCTCCGGACAGGGCCTCCAAGAGACCCAGTACTTC
- | TRBJ1-2 | TRBV6-5 | - | CASSYSISDYGYTF | TGTGCCAGCAGTTACTCGATCAGCGACTATGGCTACACCTTC
TRBD2 | TRBJ2-5 | TRBV7-2 | - | CASSLLGGFETQYF | TGTGCCAGCAGCTTACTGGGGGGGTTTGAGACCCAGTACTTC
TRBD1 | TRBJ2-3 | TRBV5-1 | once | CASSWPVDRAIADTQYF | TGCGCCAGCAGCTGGCCAGTGGACAGGGCAATAGCAGATACGCAGTATTTT
- | TRBJ1-5 | TRBV6-5 | few | CASSYSSPGGQPQHF | TGTGCCAGCAGTTACTCGAGCCCCGGGGGACAGCCCCAGCATTTT
TRBD2 | TRBJ2-1 | TRBV11-3 | - | CASSWSTSGSIRNEQFF | TGTGCCAGCAGCTGGAGTACTAGCGGGAGCATCAGGAATGAGCAGTTCTTC
TRBD2 | TRBJ2-2 | TRBV9 | - | CASSLSGAYTGELFF | TGTGCCAGCAGCTTGAGCGGGGCTTACACCGGGGAGCTGTTTTTT
- | TRBJ1-2 | TRBV18 | - | CASSPDTENYGYTF | TGTGCCAGCTCACCTGACACGGAAAACTATGGCTACACCTTC
TRBD2 | TRBJ2-3 | TRBV11-3 | - | CASSLDRNSGRAKDTQYF | TGTGCCAGCAGCTTAGATCGCAATAGCGGGAGGGCCAAAGATACGCAGTATTTT
TRBD2 | TRBJ2-7 | TRBV27 | - | CASSYSGGYPYEQYF | TGTGCCAGCAGTTATAGCGGGGGATACCCCTACGAGCAGTACTTC
- | TRBJ2-7 | TRBV27 | - | CASSNQQGTKYEQYF | TGTGCCAGCAGTAACCAACAGGGCACCAAGTACGAGCAGTACTTC
- | TRBJ1-6 | TRBV15 | - | CATSRAPAVNSPLHF | TGTGCCACCAGCAGGGCCCCCGCAGTTAATTCACCCCTCCACTTT
- | TRBJ2-2 | TRBV7-9 | - | CASNPPDRGTTGELFF | TGTGCCAGCAACCCCCCCGATCGGGGAACCACCGGGGAGCTGTTTTTT
TRBD1 | TRBJ2-3 | TRBV5-4 | - | CASSSRQGTYTDTQYF | TGTGCCAGCAGCTCTCGACAGGGGACTTACACAGATACGCAGTATTTT
TRBD1 | TRBJ2-3 | TRBV15 | few | CATSRRQGGTDTQYF | TGTGCCACCAGCCGTAGACAGGGGGGAACAGATACGCAGTATTTT
- | TRBJ2-3 | TRBV27 | once | CASSSSPDTQYF | TGTGCCAGCAGTTCCTCTCCAGATACGCAGTATTTT